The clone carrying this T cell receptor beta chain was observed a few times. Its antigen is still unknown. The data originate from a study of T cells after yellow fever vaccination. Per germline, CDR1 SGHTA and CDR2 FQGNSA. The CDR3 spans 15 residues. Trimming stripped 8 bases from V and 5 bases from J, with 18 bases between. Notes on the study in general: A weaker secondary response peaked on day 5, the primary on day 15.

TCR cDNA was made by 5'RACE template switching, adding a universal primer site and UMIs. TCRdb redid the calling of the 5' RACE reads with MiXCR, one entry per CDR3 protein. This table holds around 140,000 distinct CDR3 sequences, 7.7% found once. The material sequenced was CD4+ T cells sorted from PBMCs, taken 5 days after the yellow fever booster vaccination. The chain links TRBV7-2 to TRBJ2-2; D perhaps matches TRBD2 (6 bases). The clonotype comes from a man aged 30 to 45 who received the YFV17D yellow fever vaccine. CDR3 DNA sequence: TGTGCCAGCGCTCCCGGGGGAGGACTGACCGGGGAGCTGTTTTTT. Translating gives CASAPGGGLTGELFF. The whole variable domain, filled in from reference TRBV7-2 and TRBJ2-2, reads GAGVSQSPSNKVTEKGKDVELRCDPISGHTALYWYRQSLGQGLEFLIYFQGNSAPDKSGLPSDRFSAERTGGSVSTLTIQRTQQEDSAVYLCASAPGGGLTGELFFGEGSRLTVL.